This T cell receptor beta chain comes out of a study of low-dose radiotherapy and immunotherapy resistance in tumors. The wider study: Patients took 300 mg oral aspirin daily for four cycles from cycle 1 day 1.

With 1 base clipped from V and 8 bases from J, the junction kept 9 bases outside the gene matches. CDR1 is SEHNR, CDR2 FQNEAQ, per germline (reference sequence). This CDR3 has 16 residues. This clonotype appeared many times. cDNA synthesis used a TRAV/TRBV-specific primer set for both chains. TCR amplification used 15 to 20 PCR cycles, a constant-region primer and a V-primer adapter. TCRdb processed the reads anew with MiXCR; each CDR3 protein has one entry. The sample holds approximately 46,000 distinct CDR3 sequences; less than 30% are singletons and the top ten take over 9%. Stated time point: after trial treatment. Treatment specified: LDRT plus nivolumab, ipilimumab, low-dose cyclophosphamide and aspirin (RACIN trial).

The sequence derives from a male donor with prostate cancer. Sequenced material: PBMCs, taken after low-dose radiotherapy plus immunotherapy. The V and J genes are TRBV7-9 and TRBJ2-1; 9 bases align to TRBD2. The CDR3 is CASSLVGLATQHEQFF. The CDR3 DNA sequence: TGTGCCAGCAGCTTAGTCGGACTAGCGACCCAGCATGAGCAGTTCTTC. The full variable domain, its missing parts supplied by reference TRBV7-9 and TRBJ2-1, is DTGVSQNPRHKITKRGQNVTFRCDPISEHNRLYWYRQTLGQGPEFLTYFQNEAQLEKSRLLSDRFSAERPKGSFSTLEIQRTEQGDSAMYLCASSLVGLATQHEQFFGPGTRLTVL.